This T cell receptor (beta chain) was profiled in a study of PD-1 and CTLA-4 blockade in melanoma. Assay: immunoSEQ multiplex PCR; the TCRdb copy retains only in-frame clones and omits some. Among tens of thousands of clones, approximately 90% were seen once, and the ten largest hold about 8%. Germline V gene lookup returns CDR1 LGHDT and CDR2 YNNKEL (reference sequence). The germline V and J ends were trimmed by 2 bases and 2 bases, with 14 bases remaining between them. The CDR3 covers 16 residues. This chain links TRBV3-1 (or the pseudogene TRBV3-2) with TRBJ2-3; D is perhaps TRBD1 (5 bases). The sequences come from CD8+ T cells from peripheral blood, collected from a patient given anti-PD-1 treatment. This clonotype originated in a human donor with melanoma. In DNA form, the CDR3 reads TGTGCCAGCAGCCAAAAGATAGCAGGGAACACAGATACGCAGTATTTT. This gives the protein CASSQKIAGNTDTQYF.